Below, one T cell receptor (beta chain) is given with its context. The antigen is unknown. A much larger clonotype is one base distant, so this may be a read error. Synthesis of TCR beta cDNA was carried out from approximately 500 ng total RNA with a constant-region primer. Libraries covering TCR beta were generated through three nested multiplex PCR rounds (using a slightly modified ARM-PCR). TCRdb called the multiplex PCR reads again in MiXCR, with one record for every CDR3 protein. The sample lists 90,000 to 150,000 distinct CDR3 sequences, approximately 68% occurring once. This entry comes from a study of tumor-infiltrating lymphocytes in primary liver carcinoma. Background on the study: Men and women, 30 to 69 years of age, made up the patients. Study-wide results and limits: Compared with blood, tumor repertoires held significantly more in their top 250 clones. Overlap between tumor regions exceeded overlap of tumor with adjacent tissue or blood.

From unsorted bulk tissue weighing about 20-31 mg, DNA and RNA were co-extracted. By surgical resection, the patients were treated for their primary liver carcinoma. Sequencing used tumor-adjacent normal liver tissue. The source is a woman aged 60-70 years with primary liver carcinoma and hepatitis B virus infection.

CDR3 loop: CANSTGLAGAKNIQYF. As DNA, the CDR3 is TGTGCCAACAGCACGGGACTAGCGGGAGCCAAAAACATTCAGTACTTC. V is TRBV5-8 and J is TRBJ2-4; TRBD2 matches at 12 bases. Germline V gene sequence: CDR1 SGHTS, CDR2 YDEGEE. The CDR3 extends over 16 amino acids. The full variable domain, in which reference TRBV5-8 and TRBJ2-4 provide the parts outside the CDR3, is EAGVTQSPTHLIKTRGQQATLRCSPISGHTSVYWYQQALGLGLQFLLWYDEGEERNRGNFPPRFSGRQFPNYSSELNVNALELEDSALYLCANSTGLAGAKNIQYFGAGTRLSVL.